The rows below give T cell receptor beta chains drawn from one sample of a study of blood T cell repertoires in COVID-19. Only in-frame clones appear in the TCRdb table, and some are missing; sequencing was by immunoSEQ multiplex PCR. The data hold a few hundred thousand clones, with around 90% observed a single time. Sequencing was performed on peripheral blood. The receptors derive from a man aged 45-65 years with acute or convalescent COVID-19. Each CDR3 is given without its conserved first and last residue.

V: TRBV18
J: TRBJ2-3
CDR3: ASSRTGTDTQY

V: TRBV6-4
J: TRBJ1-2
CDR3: ASSPDRTGGGYT

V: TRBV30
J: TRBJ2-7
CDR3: AWSTSLGTGRYEQY

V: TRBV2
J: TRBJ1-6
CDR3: ASRLDSELSPLH

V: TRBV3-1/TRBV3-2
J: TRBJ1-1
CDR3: ACSQDAQKRAF

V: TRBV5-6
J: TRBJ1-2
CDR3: ASRKTQGPWNYGYT

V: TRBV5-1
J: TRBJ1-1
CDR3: ASSLNRGGTEAF

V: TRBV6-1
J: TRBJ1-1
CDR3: ASSDRTLGGTEAF

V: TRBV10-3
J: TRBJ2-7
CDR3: AISESPPWGTDEQY

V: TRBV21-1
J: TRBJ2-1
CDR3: ASSDRTSGGASAYNEQF

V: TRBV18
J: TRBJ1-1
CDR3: ASSDSLNTEAF

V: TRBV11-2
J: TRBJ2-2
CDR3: ASSLDSSGHTGELF

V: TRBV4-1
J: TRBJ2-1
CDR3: ASRKQGNNEQF

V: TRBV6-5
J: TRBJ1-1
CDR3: ASIPTGGNTEAF

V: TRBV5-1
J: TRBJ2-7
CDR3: ASSLGEGGRGLYEQY

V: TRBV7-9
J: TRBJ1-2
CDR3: ASSPLP

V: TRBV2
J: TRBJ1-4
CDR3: ASSGDRPQKLF

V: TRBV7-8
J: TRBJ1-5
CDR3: ASSYTEYQPQH

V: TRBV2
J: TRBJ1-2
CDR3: ASSDPVLFKSNYGYT

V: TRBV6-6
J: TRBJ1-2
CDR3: ASSYGLNYGYT

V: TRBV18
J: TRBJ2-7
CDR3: ASSPQRDTTYEQY

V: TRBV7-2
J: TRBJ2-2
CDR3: ASSLNGGRTGELF

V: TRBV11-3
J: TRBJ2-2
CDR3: ASSIHNTGELF

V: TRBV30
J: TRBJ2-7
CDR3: AWSLGQRLGQY

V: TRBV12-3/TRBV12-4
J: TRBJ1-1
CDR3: ASSDSQVSEAF

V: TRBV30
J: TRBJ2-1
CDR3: AWSRSSSYNEQF

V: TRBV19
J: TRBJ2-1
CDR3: ASSIISGTYNEQF

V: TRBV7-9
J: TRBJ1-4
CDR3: ATHLGGRGEKLF

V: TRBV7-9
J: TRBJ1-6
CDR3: ASSLGQGAVTPLH

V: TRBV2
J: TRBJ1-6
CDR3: ASRTPLQGQNSPLH

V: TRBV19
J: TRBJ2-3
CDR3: ASSRGLAGLTDTQY

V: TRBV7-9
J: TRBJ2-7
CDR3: ASRPEGGEQY

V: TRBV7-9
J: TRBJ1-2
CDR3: ASSLDLDRSLSYGYT

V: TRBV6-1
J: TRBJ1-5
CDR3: ASSETDNQPQH

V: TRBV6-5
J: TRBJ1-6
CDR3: ATQAGTGNSPLH

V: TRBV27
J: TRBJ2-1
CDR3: ASSPRTGVDNEQF

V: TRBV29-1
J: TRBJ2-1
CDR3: SVEDYGAGSYNEQF

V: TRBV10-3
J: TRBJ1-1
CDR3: AISDRQGYTEAF

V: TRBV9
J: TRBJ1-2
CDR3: ASSPQGQTNYGYT

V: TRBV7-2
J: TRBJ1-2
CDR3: ASSLEAGGYGYT

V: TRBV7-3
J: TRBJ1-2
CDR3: ATGEAGGSGYT

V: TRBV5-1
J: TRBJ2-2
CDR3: ASSLEAPTGELF

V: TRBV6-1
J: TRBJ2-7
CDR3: ASSEAGTSSYEQY

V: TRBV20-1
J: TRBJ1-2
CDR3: SAAGAGGYT

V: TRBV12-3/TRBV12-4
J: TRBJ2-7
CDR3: ASSPGRGNEQY

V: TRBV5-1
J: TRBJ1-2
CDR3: ASSLAGSGGIGYGYT

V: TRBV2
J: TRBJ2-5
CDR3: ASSAGGPRAQY

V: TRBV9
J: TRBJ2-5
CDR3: ASSVEAGGRETQY

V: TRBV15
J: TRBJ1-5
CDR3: ATSREEGMYQPQH

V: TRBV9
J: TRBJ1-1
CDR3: ASSVIQAGTGARELF

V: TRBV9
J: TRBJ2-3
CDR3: ASSVELSSGGGGDTQY

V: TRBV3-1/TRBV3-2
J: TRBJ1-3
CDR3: ASSQGTGNTIY

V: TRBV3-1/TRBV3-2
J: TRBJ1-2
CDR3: ASSQEVGGYGYT

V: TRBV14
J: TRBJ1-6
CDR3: ASSQGDRGGSPLH

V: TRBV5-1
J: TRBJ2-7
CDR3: ASSLASRAGVDEQY

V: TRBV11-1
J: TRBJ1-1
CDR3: ASSLNTEAF

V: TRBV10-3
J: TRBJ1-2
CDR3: AISGDRGLGGYT

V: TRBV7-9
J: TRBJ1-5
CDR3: ASSLTGPQPQH

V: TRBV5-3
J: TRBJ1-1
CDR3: ARSTQPGQGGNTEAF

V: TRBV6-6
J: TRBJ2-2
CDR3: ASSSLGVEDRVGIRGTGELF